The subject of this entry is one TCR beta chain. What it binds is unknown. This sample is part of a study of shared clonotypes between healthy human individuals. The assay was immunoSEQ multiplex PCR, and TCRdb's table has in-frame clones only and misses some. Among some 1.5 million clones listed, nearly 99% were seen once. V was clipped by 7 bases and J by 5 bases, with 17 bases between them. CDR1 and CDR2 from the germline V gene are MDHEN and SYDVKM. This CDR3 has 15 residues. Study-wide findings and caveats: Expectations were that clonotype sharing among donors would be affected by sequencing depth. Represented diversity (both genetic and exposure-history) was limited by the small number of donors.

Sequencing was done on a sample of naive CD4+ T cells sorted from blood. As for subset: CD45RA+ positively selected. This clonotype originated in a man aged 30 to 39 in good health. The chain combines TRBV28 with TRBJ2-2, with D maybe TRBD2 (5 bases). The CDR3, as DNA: TGTGCCAGCACCCCTAGGAGGCATCTTACCGGGGAGCTGTTTTTT. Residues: CASTPRRHLTGELFF.